The sequence of this TCR beta chain was determined in a study of beta chain features in type 1 diabetes. Study information: Examination covered some 99,000,000 sorted cells spanning all samples. Study results and caveats: The study found moderately but significantly shorter TCRB CDR3s in all four CD4+ subsets of Type 1 diabetes patients.

Sequenced material consisted of expressed TCRB transcripts (all of the isolated RNA was reverse transcribed). The protocol was immunoSEQ multiplex PCR, while the TCRdb copy is restricted to in-frame clones and leaves out a portion. The profile shows 400,000 or so clones, around an eighth of them singletons. V dropped 3 bases and J dropped 1 base, with 7 bases sitting between them. Germline CDR1 is KGHSH and CDR2 is LQKENI. This CDR3 contains 13 residues. Populations isolated by sorting all had purity greater than 95%. As for this clone: Antigen specificity is unknown. This sample also contains other DNA sequences that code for the same CDR3.

Sequenced sample: naive CD4+ T cells from blood. The source of this sequence is a woman younger than 30 with type 1 diabetes. The rearrangement uses TRBV18 and TRBJ2-7, with D possibly TRBD2 on 5 matching bases. The CDR3 DNA reads TGTGCCAGCTCACCCGGGGTTTCCTACGAGCAGTACTTC. This encodes CASSPGVSYEQYF.